This T cell receptor beta chain stems from a study of CD8 T cells in Susac syndrome (dated by TCRdb to the late 2010s). In terms of the full investigation: Of the Susac syndrome patients who were sequenced, more than 5 had clinically active disease and roughly 8 were in clinical remission. Whether CD8+ T cell activation and differentiation in Susac syndrome was antigen driven was tested using repertoire sequencing. At blood withdrawal, Susac syndrome patients were therapy-naive, treated with corticosteroids (with IVIg additionally given to some), or treated with IVIg alone. Study-wide conclusions, independent of this receptor: The study acknowledged that relatively few individuals were included in the TCR sequencing and HLA analysis. The CD4+ T cell repertoire of patients with Susac syndrome showed no detectable clonal expansion.

Peripheral blood CD8+ and CD4+ T cells from healthy donors, Susac syndrome patients and multiple sclerosis patients were profiled by high-throughput TCR beta sequencing. The Susac syndrome patients fulfilled recently defined diagnostic criteria for definite or probable disease. CD8+ TEMRA cells were enriched by FACS, while bulk CD8+ and CD4+ T cells were purified by magnetic negative isolation. Blood was collected in EDTA tubes and processed within 24 hours, with PBMCs isolated through density gradient centrifugation. PBMCs intended for TCR sequencing were frozen in liquid nitrogen and were later thawed in a 37 degrees C water bath. The sorted or isolated CD4+, CD8+ and CD8+ TEMRA cells had a purity of 90% or higher. RNA was extracted with the RNeasy kit and about 0.45 to 1 ug was reverse transcribed using random hexamers. The immunoSEQ multiplex PCR assay, which covers 54 Vbeta and 13 Jbeta segments, was used to amplify TCR beta CDR3 regions. Bias from PCR amplification was corrected by using a synthetic template baseline for primer optimization and for computational correction. In the original analysis: Reads were annotated to V, D and J genes according to IMGT and were analyzed with immunoSEQ Analyzer, with only productive sequences retained. To calculate clonality, Shannon entropy was normalized by log2 of the number of productive unique sequences and then subtracted from one. Public and private clones were assessed among the 100 most prevalent clones of each patient and control. Susac-specific clones were defined as absent from healthy and MS cohorts, roughly 1,100 published viral clones and other ImmuneACCESS disease sequences. TCRdb reworked the public reads: Q25 trimming with fastp, MiXCR clone assembly, productive beta chains retained. CDR3 protein sequences are deduplicated, and each keeps its most common genes and DNA. In this record, the V and J calls reflect TCRdb's handling and not the investigators' own analysis. For this sample the table gives about 160,000 distinct CDR3 sequences, of which approximately 94% were detected only once. The ten largest clones capture roughly 0.12% of the sample.

Details on this clonotype: Its cognate antigen has yet to be identified. It has no much larger one-base neighbor in the sample; base qualities were not kept.

Sequenced material: CD4+ T cells from PBMCs. This clonotype was obtained from a human donor with Susac syndrome.

The CDR3 protein: CASSPTGQGGYTF. The sequenced DNA is TGTGCCAGCAGTCCTACAGGGCAGGGTGGCTACACCTTC. The chain links TRBV9 with TRBJ1-2; D gene: possibly TRBD1, on 6 matching bases. Reading the germline V gene gives CDR1 SGDLS and CDR2 YYNGEE. Relative to germline, V is 5 bases shorter and J is 7 bases shorter, with 15 bases between their ends. Inclusive of the bounding cysteine and phenylalanine, the CDR3 is 13 residues long. The sequence is cut down to CDR3 DNA, 39 bases in frame from base 1.